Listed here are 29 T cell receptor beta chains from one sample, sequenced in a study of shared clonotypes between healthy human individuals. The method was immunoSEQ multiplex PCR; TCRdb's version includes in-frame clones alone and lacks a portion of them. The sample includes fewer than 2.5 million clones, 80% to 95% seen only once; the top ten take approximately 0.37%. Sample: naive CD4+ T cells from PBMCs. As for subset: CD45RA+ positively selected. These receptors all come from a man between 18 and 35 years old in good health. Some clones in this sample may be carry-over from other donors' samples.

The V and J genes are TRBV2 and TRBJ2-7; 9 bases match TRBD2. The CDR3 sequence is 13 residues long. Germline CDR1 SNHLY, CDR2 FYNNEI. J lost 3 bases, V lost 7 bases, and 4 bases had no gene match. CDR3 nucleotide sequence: TGTGCCAGCAAGGCGGGAGGGCTCTACGAGCAGTACTTC. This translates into CASKAGGLYEQYF.

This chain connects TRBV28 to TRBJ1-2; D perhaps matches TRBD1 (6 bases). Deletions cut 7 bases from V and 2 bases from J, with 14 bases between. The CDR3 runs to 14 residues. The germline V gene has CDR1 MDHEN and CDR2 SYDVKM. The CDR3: CASKKGGDNYGYTF. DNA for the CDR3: TGTGCCAGCAAGAAGGGGGGGGACAACTATGGCTACACCTTC.

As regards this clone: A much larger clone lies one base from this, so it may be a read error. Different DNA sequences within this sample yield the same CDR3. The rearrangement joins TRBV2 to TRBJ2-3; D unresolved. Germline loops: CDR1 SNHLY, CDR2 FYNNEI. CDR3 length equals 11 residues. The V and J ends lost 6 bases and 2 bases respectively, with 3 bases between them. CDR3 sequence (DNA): TGTGCCAGCAGCTTCACAGATACGCAGTATTTT. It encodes CASSFTDTQYF.

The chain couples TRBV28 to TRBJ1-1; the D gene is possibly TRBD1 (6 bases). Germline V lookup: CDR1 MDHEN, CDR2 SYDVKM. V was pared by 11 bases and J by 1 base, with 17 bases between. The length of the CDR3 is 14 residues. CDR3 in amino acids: CALRRGGSNTEAFF. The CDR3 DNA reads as TGTGCCCTAAGGAGGGGGGGATCGAACACTGAAGCTTTCTTT.

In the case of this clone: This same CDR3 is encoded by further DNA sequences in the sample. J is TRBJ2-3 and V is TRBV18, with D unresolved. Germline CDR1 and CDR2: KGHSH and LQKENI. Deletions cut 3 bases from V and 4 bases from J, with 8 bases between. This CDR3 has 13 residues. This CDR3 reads CASSPSLPDTQYF. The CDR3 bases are TGTGCCAGCTCACCGTCCCTCCCAGATACGCAGTATTTT.

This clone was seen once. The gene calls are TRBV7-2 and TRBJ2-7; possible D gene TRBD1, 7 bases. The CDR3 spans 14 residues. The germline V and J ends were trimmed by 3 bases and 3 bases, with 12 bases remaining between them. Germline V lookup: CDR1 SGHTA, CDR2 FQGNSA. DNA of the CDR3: TGTGCCAGCAGCTTGGCGGGACAGAACTACGAGCAGTACTTC. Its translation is CASSLAGQNYEQYF.

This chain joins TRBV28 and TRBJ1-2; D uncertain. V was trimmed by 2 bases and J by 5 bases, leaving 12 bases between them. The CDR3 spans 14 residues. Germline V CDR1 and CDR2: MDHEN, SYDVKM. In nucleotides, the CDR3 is TGTGCCAGCAGTTTAGTGGCACTTGGTTATGGCTACACCTTC. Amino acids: CASSLVALGYGYTF.

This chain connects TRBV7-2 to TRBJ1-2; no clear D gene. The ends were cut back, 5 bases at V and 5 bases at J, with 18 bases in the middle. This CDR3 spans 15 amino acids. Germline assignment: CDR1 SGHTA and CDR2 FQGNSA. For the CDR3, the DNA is TGTGCCAGCAGCCCGGCGAGGGTGGAAGTATATGGCTACACCTTC. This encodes CASSPARVEVYGYTF.

CDR3 sequence reads: CASSLQKHSSYEQYF. The CDR3 nucleotides read TGCGCCAGCTCGCTCCAGAAGCATAGCTCCTACGAGCAGTACTTC. The chain is built from TRBV4-1 and TRBJ2-7; D not resolved. This CDR3 region has 15 residues. With 8 bases removed from V and 0 bases from J, the gap between germline ends came to 17 bases. Germline values: CDR1 MGHRA, CDR2 YSYEKL.

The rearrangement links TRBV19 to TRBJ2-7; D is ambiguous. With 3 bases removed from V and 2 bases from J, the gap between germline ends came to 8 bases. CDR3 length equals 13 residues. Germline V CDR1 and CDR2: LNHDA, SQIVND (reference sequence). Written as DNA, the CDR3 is TGTGCCAGTAGTATTGTTCTCACCTACGAGCAGTACTTC. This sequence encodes CASSIVLTYEQYF.

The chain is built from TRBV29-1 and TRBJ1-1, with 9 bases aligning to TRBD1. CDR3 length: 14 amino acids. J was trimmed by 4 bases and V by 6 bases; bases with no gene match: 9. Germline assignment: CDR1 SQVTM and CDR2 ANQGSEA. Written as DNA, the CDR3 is TGCAGCGTCCTCAACAGGGGGCCGGCCACTGAAGCTTTCTTT. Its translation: CSVLNRGPATEAFF.

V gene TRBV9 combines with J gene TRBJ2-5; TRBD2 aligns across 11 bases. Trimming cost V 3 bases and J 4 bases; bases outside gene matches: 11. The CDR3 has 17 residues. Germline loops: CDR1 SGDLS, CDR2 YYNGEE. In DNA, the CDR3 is TGTGCCAGCAGCGCCGGGTCAGGGCTAGCGGGAGGAGAGACCCAGTACTTC. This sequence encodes CASSAGSGLAGGETQYF.

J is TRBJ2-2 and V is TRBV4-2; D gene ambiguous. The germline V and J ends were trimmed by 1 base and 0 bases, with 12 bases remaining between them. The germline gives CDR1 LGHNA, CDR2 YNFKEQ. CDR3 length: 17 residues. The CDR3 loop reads CASSQGSWQPNTGELFF. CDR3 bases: TGTGCCAGCAGCCAAGGCAGCTGGCAACCGAACACCGGGGAGCTGTTTTTT.

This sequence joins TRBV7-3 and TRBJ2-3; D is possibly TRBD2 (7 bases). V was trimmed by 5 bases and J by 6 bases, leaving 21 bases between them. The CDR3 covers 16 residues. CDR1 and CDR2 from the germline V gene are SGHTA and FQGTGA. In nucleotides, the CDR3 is TGTGCCAGCAGCCTAGGGGGACTATCCCGGACGGATACGCAGTATTTT. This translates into CASSLGGLSRTDTQYF.

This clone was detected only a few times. CDR3 DNA sequence: TGCAGTGCTTTTCTCGCTGAAGCTTTCTTT. Encoded protein: CSAFLAEAFF. The gene calls are TRBV20-1 and TRBJ1-1; unclear D gene. Trimming removed 5 bases at V and 6 bases at J, with 7 bases between. The germline V gene encodes CDR1 DFQATT and CDR2 SNEGSKA (reference sequence). CDR3 size: 10 residues.

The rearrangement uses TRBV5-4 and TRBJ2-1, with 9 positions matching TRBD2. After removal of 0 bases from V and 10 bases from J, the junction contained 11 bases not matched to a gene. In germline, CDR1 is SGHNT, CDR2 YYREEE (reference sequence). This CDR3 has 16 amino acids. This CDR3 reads CASSLAGAGGPREQFF. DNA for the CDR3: TGTGCCAGCAGCTTGGCCGGGGCGGGAGGGCCTCGGGAGCAGTTCTTC.

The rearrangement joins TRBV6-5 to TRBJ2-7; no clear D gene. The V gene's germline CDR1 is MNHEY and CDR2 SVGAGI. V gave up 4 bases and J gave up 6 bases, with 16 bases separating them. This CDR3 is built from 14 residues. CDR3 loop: CASSSSKGRSEQYF. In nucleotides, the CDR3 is TGTGCCAGCAGTTCCTCAAAGGGTAGAAGCGAGCAGTACTTC.

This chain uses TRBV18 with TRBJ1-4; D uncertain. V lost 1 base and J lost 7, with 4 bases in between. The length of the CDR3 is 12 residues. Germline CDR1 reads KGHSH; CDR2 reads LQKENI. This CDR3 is CASSPLPEKLFF. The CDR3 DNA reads TGTGCCAGCTCACCACTCCCTGAAAAACTGTTTTTT.

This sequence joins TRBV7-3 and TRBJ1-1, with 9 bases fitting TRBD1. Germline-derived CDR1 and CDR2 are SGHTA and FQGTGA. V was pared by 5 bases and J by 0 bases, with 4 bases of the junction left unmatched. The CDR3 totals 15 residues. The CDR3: CASSPGTGMNTEAFF. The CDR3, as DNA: TGTGCCAGCAGCCCCGGGACAGGGATGAACACTGAAGCTTTCTTT. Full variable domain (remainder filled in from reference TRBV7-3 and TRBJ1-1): GAGVSQTPSNKVTEKGKYVELRCDPISGHTALYWYRQSLGQGPEFLIYFQGTGAADDSGLPNDRFFAVRPEGSVSTLKIQRTERGDSAVYLCASSPGTGMNTEAFFGQGTRLTVV.

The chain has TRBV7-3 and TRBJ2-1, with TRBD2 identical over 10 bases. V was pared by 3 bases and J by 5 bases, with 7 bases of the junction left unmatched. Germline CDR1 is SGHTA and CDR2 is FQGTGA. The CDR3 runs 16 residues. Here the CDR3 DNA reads TGTGCCAGCAGCTTCTCCGGGACTAGCGTGAACAATGAGCAGTTCTTC. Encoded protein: CASSFSGTSVNNEQFF.

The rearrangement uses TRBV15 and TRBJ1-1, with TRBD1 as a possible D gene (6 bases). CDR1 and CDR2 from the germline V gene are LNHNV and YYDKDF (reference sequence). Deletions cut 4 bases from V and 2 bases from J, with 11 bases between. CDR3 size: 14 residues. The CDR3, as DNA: TGTGCCACCAGCATTGGAGGGGGTAACACTGAAGCTTTCTTT. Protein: CATSIGGGNTEAFF.

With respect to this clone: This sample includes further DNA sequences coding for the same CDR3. The CDR3 spells CASSVDPGNTIYF. The DNA of the CDR3 is TGTGCCAGCAGCGTAGATCCTGGAAACACCATATATTTT. The V and J genes are TRBV9 and TRBJ1-3; unclear D gene. CDR3 length: 13 residues. V was clipped by 0 bases and J by 2 bases, with 3 bases between them. Germline loops: CDR1 SGDLS, CDR2 YYNGEE.

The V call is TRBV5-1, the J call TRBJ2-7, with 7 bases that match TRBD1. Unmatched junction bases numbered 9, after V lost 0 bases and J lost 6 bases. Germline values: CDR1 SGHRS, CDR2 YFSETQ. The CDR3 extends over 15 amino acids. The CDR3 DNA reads TGCGCCAGCAGCTTGGATTCGACAGGGCCAGGCGAGCAGTACTTC. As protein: CASSLDSTGPGEQYF.

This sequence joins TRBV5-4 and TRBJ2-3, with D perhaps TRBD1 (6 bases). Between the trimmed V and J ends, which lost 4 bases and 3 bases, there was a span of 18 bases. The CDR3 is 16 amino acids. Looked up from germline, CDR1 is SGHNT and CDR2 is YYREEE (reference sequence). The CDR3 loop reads CASSPVQGSLTDTQYF. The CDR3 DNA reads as TGTGCCAGCAGCCCCGTACAGGGATCCTTAACAGATACGCAGTATTTT.

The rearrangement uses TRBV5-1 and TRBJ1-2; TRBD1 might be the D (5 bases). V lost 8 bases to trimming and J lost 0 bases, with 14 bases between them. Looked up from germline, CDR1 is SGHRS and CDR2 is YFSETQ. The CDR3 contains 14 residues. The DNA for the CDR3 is TGCGCCAGGTGGAGGGACCCGACTAACTATGGCTACACCTTC. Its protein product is CARWRDPTNYGYTF.

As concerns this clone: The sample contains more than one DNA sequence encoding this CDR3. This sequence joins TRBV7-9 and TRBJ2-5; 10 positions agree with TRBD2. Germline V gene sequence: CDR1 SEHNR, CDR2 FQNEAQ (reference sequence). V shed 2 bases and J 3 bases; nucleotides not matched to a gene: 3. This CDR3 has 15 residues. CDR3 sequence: CASSLRLAGEETQYF. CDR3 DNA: TGTGCCAGCAGCTTACGCCTAGCGGGAGAAGAGACCCAGTACTTC.

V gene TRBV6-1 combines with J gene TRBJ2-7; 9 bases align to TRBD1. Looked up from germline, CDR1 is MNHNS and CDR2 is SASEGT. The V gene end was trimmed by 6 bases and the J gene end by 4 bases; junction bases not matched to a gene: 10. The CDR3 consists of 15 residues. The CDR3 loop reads CASRTPGTGYYEQYF. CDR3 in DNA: TGTGCCAGCAGGACCCCCGGGACAGGGTATTACGAGCAGTACTTC.

The CDR3 sequence: CASSSPGQGNGYTF. CDR3 sequence (DNA): TGTGCCAGCAGCTCCCCGGGGCAGGGGAATGGCTACACCTTC. The V and J genes are TRBV5-8 and TRBJ1-2, with TRBD1 as a possible D gene (6 bases). Trimming left V 3 bases short and J 6 bases short, with 15 bases between. The CDR3 runs 14 residues. CDR1 and CDR2 from the germline V gene are SGHTS and YDEGEE.

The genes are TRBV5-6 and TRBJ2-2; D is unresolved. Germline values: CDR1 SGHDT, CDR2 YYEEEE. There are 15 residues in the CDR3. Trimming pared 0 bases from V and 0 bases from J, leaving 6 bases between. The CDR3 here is CASSLVGPNTGELFF. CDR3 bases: TGTGCCAGCAGCTTGGTTGGGCCGAACACCGGGGAGCTGTTTTTT. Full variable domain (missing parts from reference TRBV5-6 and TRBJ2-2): DAGVTQSPTHLIKTRGQQVTLRCSPKSGHDTVSWYQQALGQGPQFIFQYYEEEERQRGNFPDRFSGHQFPNYSSELNVNALLLGDSALYLCASSLVGPNTGELFFGEGSRLTVL.